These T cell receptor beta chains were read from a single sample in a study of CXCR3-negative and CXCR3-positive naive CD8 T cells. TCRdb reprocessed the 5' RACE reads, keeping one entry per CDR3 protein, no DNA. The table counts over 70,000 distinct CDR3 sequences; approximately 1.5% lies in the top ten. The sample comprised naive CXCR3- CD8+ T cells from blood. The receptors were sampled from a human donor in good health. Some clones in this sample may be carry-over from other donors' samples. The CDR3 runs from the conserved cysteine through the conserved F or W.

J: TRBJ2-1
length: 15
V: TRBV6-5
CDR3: CASSSGEPFDNEQFF

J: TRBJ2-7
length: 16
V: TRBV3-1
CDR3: CTSSQEAGTVSYEQYF

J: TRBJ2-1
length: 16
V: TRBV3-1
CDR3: CASSPYDSGGYNEQFF

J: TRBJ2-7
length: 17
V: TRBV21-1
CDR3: CASSKEAIAGGLDEQYF

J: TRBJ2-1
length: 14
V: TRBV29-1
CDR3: CSVRASGRYNEQFF

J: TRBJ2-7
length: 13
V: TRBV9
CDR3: CASSVGANYEQYF

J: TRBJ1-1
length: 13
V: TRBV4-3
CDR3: CASSHRVGGKAFF

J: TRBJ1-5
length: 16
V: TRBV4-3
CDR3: CASSQEASGSGQPQHF

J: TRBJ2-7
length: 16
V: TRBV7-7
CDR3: CASSLPRDRAVYEQYF

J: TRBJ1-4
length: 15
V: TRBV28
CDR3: CASSAVPPHNEKLFF

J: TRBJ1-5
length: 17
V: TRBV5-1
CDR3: CASSDRVRVYSNQPQHF

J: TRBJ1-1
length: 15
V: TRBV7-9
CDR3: CASSPDDRLNTEAFF

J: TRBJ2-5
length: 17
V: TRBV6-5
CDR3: CASSPPQRGGGGETQYF

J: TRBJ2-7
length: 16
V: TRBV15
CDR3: CATSRLGQGAAYEQYF

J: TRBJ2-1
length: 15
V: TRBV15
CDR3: CATSRVGTGSDEQFF

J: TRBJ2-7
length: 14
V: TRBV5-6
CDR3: CASSLGTGIDEQYF

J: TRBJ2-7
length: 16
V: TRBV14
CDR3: CASSRISGRDYYEQYF

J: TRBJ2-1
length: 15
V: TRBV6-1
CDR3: CASSEGPSPYNEQFF

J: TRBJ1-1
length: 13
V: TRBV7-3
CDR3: CASSTSLNTEAFF

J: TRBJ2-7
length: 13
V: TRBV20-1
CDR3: CSATSDETYEQYF